This is a list of T cell receptor beta chains from one sample in a study of cytomegalovirus exposure and HLA in healthy donors. Here immunoSEQ multiplex PCR was the method, and the copy in TCRdb shows in-frame clones only, minus some. Among about 170,000 clones listed, roughly 67% were seen once. The specimen was PBMCs. The receptors stem from a woman aged 18-30 years in good health and CMV-seropositive. Each CDR3 is given with its conserved first and last residue. The order of the fields is CDR3 length, clone size, D gene, V gene, J gene, CDR3 protein, CDR3 DNA. A D gene is named only where the DNA matches it firmly. Expanded clones are given a class, and other clones once, few, many or no size at all.

CDR3 length: 14
clone size: -
D gene: TRBD1
V gene: TRBV9
J gene: TRBJ2-3
CDR3 protein: CASSARTGLDTQYF
CDR3 DNA: TGTGCCAGCAGCGCTAGGACAGGGCTAGATACGCAGTATTTT

CDR3 length: 14
clone size: -
D gene: -
V gene: TRBV19
J gene: TRBJ1-2
CDR3 protein: CASSKVSQLYGYTF
CDR3 DNA: TGTGCCAGTAGTAAGGTATCACAGCTCTATGGCTACACCTTC

CDR3 length: 16
clone size: -
D gene: -
V gene: TRBV2
J gene: TRBJ2-3
CDR3 protein: CASSDGTQRGTDTQYF
CDR3 DNA: TGTGCCAGCAGTGATGGGACTCAGAGAGGCACAGATACGCAGTATTTT

CDR3 length: 15
clone size: -
D gene: -
V gene: TRBV7-9
J gene: TRBJ2-2
CDR3 protein: CASSLAGSYTGELFF
CDR3 DNA: TGTGCCAGCAGCTTAGCAGGGAGTTACACCGGGGAGCTGTTTTTT

CDR3 length: 12
clone size: -
D gene: -
V gene: TRBV29-1
J gene: TRBJ1-1
CDR3 protein: CSVERLRTEAFF
CDR3 DNA: TGCAGCGTTGAACGCCTGAGGACTGAAGCTTTCTTT

CDR3 length: 15
clone size: -
D gene: TRBD2
V gene: TRBV27
J gene: TRBJ2-3
CDR3 protein: CASSSAGVGGDTQYF
CDR3 DNA: TGTGCCAGCAGTTCCGCGGGGGTCGGCGGAGATACGCAGTATTTT

CDR3 length: 13
clone size: -
D gene: -
V gene: TRBV10-2
J gene: TRBJ2-7
CDR3 protein: CASSGGGGHEQYF
CDR3 DNA: TGCGCCAGCAGTGGGGGCGGGGGCCACGAGCAGTACTTC

CDR3 length: 14
clone size: once
D gene: -
V gene: TRBV4-3
J gene: TRBJ2-5
CDR3 protein: CASSQDAGRETQYF
CDR3 DNA: TGCGCCAGCAGCCAAGATGCAGGCCGTGAGACCCAGTACTTC

CDR3 length: 15
clone size: -
D gene: -
V gene: TRBV7-2
J gene: TRBJ1-6
CDR3 protein: CASRLRGQRDSPLHF
CDR3 DNA: TGTGCCAGCAGACTTCGAGGACAGAGAGATTCACCCCTCCACTTT

CDR3 length: 15
clone size: -
D gene: -
V gene: TRBV19
J gene: TRBJ1-3
CDR3 protein: CASSISGYSGNTIYF
CDR3 DNA: TGTGCCAGTAGTATTTCGGGGTACTCTGGAAACACCATATATTTT

CDR3 length: 14
clone size: few
D gene: -
V gene: TRBV19
J gene: TRBJ2-7
CDR3 protein: CASSESGGLYEQYF
CDR3 DNA: TGTGCCAGTAGTGAATCCGGGGGGCTCTACGAGCAGTACTTC

CDR3 length: 13
clone size: -
D gene: -
V gene: TRBV6-5
J gene: TRBJ1-1
CDR3 protein: CASSPNTFTEAFF
CDR3 DNA: TGTGCCAGCAGCCCTAATACCTTCACTGAAGCTTTCTTT

CDR3 length: 13
clone size: -
D gene: -
V gene: TRBV7-8
J gene: TRBJ2-2
CDR3 protein: CASGAENTGELFF
CDR3 DNA: TGTGCCAGCGGGGCAGAAAACACCGGGGAGCTGTTTTTT

CDR3 length: 14
clone size: few
D gene: -
V gene: TRBV19
J gene: TRBJ2-7
CDR3 protein: CASSATLGGVEQYF
CDR3 DNA: TGTGCCAGTAGTGCCACCCTAGGAGGGGTCGAGCAGTACTTC

CDR3 length: 15
clone size: -
D gene: -
V gene: TRBV4-3
J gene: TRBJ2-7
CDR3 protein: CASSQDRGVRYEQYF
CDR3 DNA: TGCGCCAGCAGCCAAGATCGGGGAGTACGCTACGAGCAGTACTTC

CDR3 length: 16
clone size: -
D gene: TRBD1
V gene: TRBV7-8
J gene: TRBJ2-7
CDR3 protein: CASSLIVGQGAYEQYF
CDR3 DNA: TGTGCCAGCAGCTTAATAGTGGGACAGGGGGCCTACGAGCAGTACTTC

CDR3 length: 19
clone size: -
D gene: TRBD1
V gene: TRBV12-5
J gene: TRBJ1-4
CDR3 protein: CASGTPGTGNRLLSEKLFF
CDR3 DNA: TGTGCTAGTGGTACGCCCGGGACAGGGAACCGCCTCCTTTCTGAAAAACTGTTTTTT

CDR3 length: 15
clone size: -
D gene: TRBD1
V gene: TRBV27
J gene: TRBJ2-3
CDR3 protein: CASSPSTGGLDTQYF
CDR3 DNA: TGTGCCAGCAGTCCCTCCACAGGGGGTTTAGATACGCAGTATTTT

CDR3 length: 15
clone size: -
D gene: -
V gene: TRBV5-1
J gene: TRBJ1-2
CDR3 protein: CASSLENSRNYGYTF
CDR3 DNA: TGCGCCAGCAGCTTGGAAAACAGCAGGAACTATGGCTACACCTTC

CDR3 length: 15
clone size: -
D gene: -
V gene: TRBV15
J gene: TRBJ1-1
CDR3 protein: CATSRDMRVNTEAFF
CDR3 DNA: TGTGCCACCAGCAGAGATATGAGGGTGAACACTGAAGCTTTCTTT

CDR3 length: 13
clone size: -
D gene: -
V gene: TRBV9
J gene: TRBJ2-2
CDR3 protein: CASSVTGTGELFF
CDR3 DNA: TGTGCCAGCAGCGTAACGGGGACCGGGGAGCTGTTTTTT

CDR3 length: 13
clone size: once
D gene: -
V gene: TRBV13
J gene: TRBJ2-7
CDR3 protein: CASSFGASYEQYF
CDR3 DNA: TGTGCCAGCAGCTTTGGGGCATCCTACGAGCAGTACTTC

CDR3 length: 13
clone size: few
D gene: TRBD1
V gene: TRBV5-1
J gene: TRBJ1-1
CDR3 protein: CASLGQMNTEAFF
CDR3 DNA: TGCGCCAGCCTGGGACAGATGAACACTGAAGCTTTCTTT

CDR3 length: 13
clone size: -
D gene: -
V gene: TRBV30
J gene: TRBJ2-5
CDR3 protein: CAAGGWGEETQYF
CDR3 DNA: TGTGCCGCCGGGGGTTGGGGAGAAGAGACCCAGTACTTC

CDR3 length: 17
clone size: -
D gene: -
V gene: TRBV11-1
J gene: TRBJ2-1
CDR3 protein: CASRERSSGYGYNEQFF
CDR3 DNA: TGTGCCAGCAGGGAACGGAGTAGCGGCTACGGTTACAATGAGCAGTTCTTC

CDR3 length: 16
clone size: once
D gene: TRBD2
V gene: TRBV6-6
J gene: TRBJ2-7
CDR3 protein: CASSYQLAGPAGEQYF
CDR3 DNA: TGTGCCAGCAGTTACCAACTAGCGGGGCCTGCGGGCGAGCAGTACTTC

CDR3 length: 16
clone size: few
D gene: -
V gene: TRBV9
J gene: TRBJ2-1
CDR3 protein: CASSVEVLATYNEQFF
CDR3 DNA: TGTGCCAGCAGCGTAGAGGTGCTAGCGACGTACAATGAGCAGTTCTTC

CDR3 length: 15
clone size: -
D gene: -
V gene: TRBV5-6
J gene: TRBJ1-1
CDR3 protein: CASSLAIWPSPEAFF
CDR3 DNA: TGTGCCAGCAGCTTGGCCATCTGGCCCTCGCCTGAAGCTTTCTTT

CDR3 length: 13
clone size: -
D gene: -
V gene: TRBV6-6
J gene: TRBJ2-7
CDR3 protein: CASSADRPYEQYF
CDR3 DNA: TGTGCCAGCAGTGCCGACAGGCCCTACGAGCAGTACTTC

CDR3 length: 15
clone size: -
D gene: -
V gene: TRBV5-6
J gene: TRBJ2-7
CDR3 protein: CASGSFGQGSYEQYF
CDR3 DNA: TGTGCCAGCGGATCGTTTGGGCAAGGCTCCTACGAGCAGTACTTC

CDR3 length: 12
clone size: -
D gene: -
V gene: TRBV4-1
J gene: TRBJ1-1
CDR3 protein: CASSRTGIEAFF
CDR3 DNA: TGCGCCAGCAGCCGAACAGGTATTGAAGCTTTCTTT

CDR3 length: 16
clone size: once
D gene: TRBD2
V gene: TRBV19
J gene: TRBJ2-2
CDR3 protein: CASRTSGTLNTGELFF
CDR3 DNA: TGTGCCAGCCGGACTAGCGGAACTCTAAACACCGGGGAGCTGTTTTTT

CDR3 length: 14
clone size: -
D gene: -
V gene: TRBV30
J gene: TRBJ1-6
CDR3 protein: CAWSPGTENSPLHF
CDR3 DNA: TGTGCCTGGAGTCCCGGGACTGAAAATTCACCCCTCCACTTT

CDR3 length: 14
clone size: -
D gene: -
V gene: TRBV30
J gene: TRBJ1-5
CDR3 protein: CAWSVDSPNQPQHF
CDR3 DNA: TGTGCCTGGAGTGTAGACAGCCCCAATCAGCCCCAGCATTTT

CDR3 length: 13
clone size: few
D gene: TRBD1
V gene: TRBV6-5
J gene: TRBJ1-1
CDR3 protein: CASRQRTGRKAFF
CDR3 DNA: TGTGCCAGCAGACAAAGGACAGGGCGTAAAGCTTTCTTT

CDR3 length: 16
clone size: -
D gene: -
V gene: TRBV6-6
J gene: TRBJ1-1
CDR3 protein: CASSYSTEGGHTEAFF
CDR3 DNA: TGTGCCAGCAGTTACTCGACCGAGGGGGGGCACACTGAAGCTTTCTTT

CDR3 length: 15
clone size: once
D gene: -
V gene: TRBV7-2
J gene: TRBJ2-2
CDR3 protein: CASSLGAANTGELFF
CDR3 DNA: TGTGCCAGCAGCTTAGGGGCAGCAAACACCGGGGAGCTGTTTTTT

CDR3 length: 13
clone size: -
D gene: -
V gene: TRBV5-4
J gene: TRBJ2-3
CDR3 protein: CASSPLSTDTQYF
CDR3 DNA: TGTGCCAGCAGCCCCCTTAGCACAGATACGCAGTATTTT

CDR3 length: 12
clone size: -
D gene: TRBD1
V gene: TRBV5-6
J gene: TRBJ1-1
CDR3 protein: CASSLAGQGFFF
CDR3 DNA: TGTGCCAGCAGCTTGGCCGGACAGGGTTTCTTCTTT

CDR3 length: 13
clone size: few
D gene: -
V gene: TRBV30
J gene: TRBJ1-1
CDR3 protein: CAAGAGKNTEAFF
CDR3 DNA: TGTGCCGCAGGGGCAGGAAAGAACACTGAAGCTTTCTTT